This T cell receptor beta chain was recovered during a study of cytomegalovirus exposure and HLA in healthy donors. While unrecorded immune exposures were likely, the donors were nominally healthy when sampled. The CDR3 runs to 14 residues. Germline V lookup: CDR1 LNHDA, CDR2 SQIVND (reference sequence). The V gene lost 3 bases and the J gene lost 3 bases, with 12 bases spanning the gap. Primers: 60 Vbeta forward and 13 Jbeta reverse. Using immunoSEQ multiplex PCR, the repertoire was profiled, and TCRdb retains in-frame clones only, with some absent. The table lists 110,000 or so clones, 69% of them singletons, with approximately 5.4% in the top ten.

The clonotype comes from a woman aged 70-85 years in good health and CMV-seropositive. Sequenced: PBMCs. The genes are TRBV19 and TRBJ2-7, with a tentative D call TRBD1 (6 bases). The CDR3 DNA reads TGTGCCAGTAGTATCGCCAGGGGACGCTACGAGCAGTACTTC. Translation gives CASSIARGRYEQYF.